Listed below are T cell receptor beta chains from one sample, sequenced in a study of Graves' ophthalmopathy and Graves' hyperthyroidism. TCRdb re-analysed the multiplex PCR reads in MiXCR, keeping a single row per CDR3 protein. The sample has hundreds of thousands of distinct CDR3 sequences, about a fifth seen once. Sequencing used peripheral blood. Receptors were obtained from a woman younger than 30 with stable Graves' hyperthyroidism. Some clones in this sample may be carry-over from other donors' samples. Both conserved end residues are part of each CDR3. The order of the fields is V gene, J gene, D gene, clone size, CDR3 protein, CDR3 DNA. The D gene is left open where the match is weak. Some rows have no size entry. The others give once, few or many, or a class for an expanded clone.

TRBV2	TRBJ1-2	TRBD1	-	CASLGQGALGYGYTF	TGTGCCAGCCTAGGACAGGGGGCTCTGGGCTATGGCTACACCTTC
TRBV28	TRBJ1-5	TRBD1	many	CASSLTDRGLSQPQHF	TGTGCCAGCAGTTTAACGGACAGGGGGCTTTCTCAGCCCCAGCATTTT
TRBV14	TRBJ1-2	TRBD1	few	CASRDRGFDGYTF	TGTGCCAGCAGGGACAGGGGATTCGATGGCTACACCTTC
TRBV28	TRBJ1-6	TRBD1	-	CASTGQFGSPLHF	TGTGCCAGCACGGGACAGTTTGGGTCACCCCTCCACTTT
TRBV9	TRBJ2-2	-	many	CASSVVGRGGTGELFF	TGTGCCAGCAGCGTAGTTGGCAGGGGCGGCACCGGGGAGCTGTTTTTT
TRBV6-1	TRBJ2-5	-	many	CASTSAGQETQYF	TGTGCCAGCACCTCGGCGGGGCAAGAGACCCAGTACTTC
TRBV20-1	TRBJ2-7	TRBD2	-	CSARAVTSGIYEQYF	TGCAGTGCTAGGGCTGTGACTAGCGGGATCTACGAGCAGTACTTC
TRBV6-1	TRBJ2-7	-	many	CASRKEAPSSYEQYF	TGTGCCAGCAGGAAAGAGGCGCCGAGCTCCTACGAGCAGTACTTC
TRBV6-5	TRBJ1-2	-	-	CASSYSATGTNYGYTF	TGTGCCAGCAGTTACTCGGCGACAGGAACCAACTATGGCTACACCTTC
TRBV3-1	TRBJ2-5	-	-	CASRLTQGKETQYF	TGTGCCAGCAGGCTCACGCAGGGAAAAGAGACCCAGTACTTC
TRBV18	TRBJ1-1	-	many	CASSPIQNTEAFF	TGTGCCAGCTCACCAATCCAGAACACTGAAGCTTTCTTT
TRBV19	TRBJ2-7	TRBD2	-	CASSIPLSGLAAPGREQYF	TGTGCCAGTAGTATACCCCTCTCGGGACTAGCGGCTCCTGGACGCGAGCAGTACTTC
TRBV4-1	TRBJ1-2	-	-	CASSQDTGGPTNYGYTF	TGCGCCAGCAGCCAAGATACGGGAGGACCTACTAACTATGGCTACACCTTC
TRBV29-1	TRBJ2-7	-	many	CSVDAKTGESEQYF	TGCAGCGTGGACGCGAAGACAGGAGAATCCGAGCAGTACTTC
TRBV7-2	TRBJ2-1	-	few	CASSLGHYNEQFF	TGTGCCAGCAGCCTAGGACACTACAATGAGCAGTTCTTC
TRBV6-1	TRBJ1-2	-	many	CASSKTPTGLHGYTF	TGTGCCAGCAGCAAAACGCCTACAGGGCTACATGGCTACACCTTC
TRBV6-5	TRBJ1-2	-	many	CASRQGDGYTF	TGTGCCAGCCGCCAGGGTGATGGCTACACCTTC
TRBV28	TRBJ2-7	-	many	CASSFSNQGSYEQYF	TGTGCCAGCAGTTTTAGCAACCAGGGCTCCTACGAGCAGTACTTC
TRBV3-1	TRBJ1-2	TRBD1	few	CASSQETTSETGVAYGYTF	TGTGCCAGCAGCCAAGAAACAACTTCGGAGACAGGGGTAGCCTATGGCTACACCTTC
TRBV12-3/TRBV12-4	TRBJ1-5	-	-	CASRGDGARQPQHF	TGTGCCAGCAGGGGGGACGGAGCACGTCAGCCCCAGCATTTT
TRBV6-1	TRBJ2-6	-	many	CASSEDSGSSGANVLTF	TGTGCCAGCAGTGAAGACAGTGGGAGCTCTGGGGCCAACGTCCTGACTTTC
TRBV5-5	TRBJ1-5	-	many	CASSLGGGGGQPQHF	TGTGCCAGCAGCTTGGGGGGCGGCGGTGGGCAGCCCCAGCATTTT
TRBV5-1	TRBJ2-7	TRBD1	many	CASRGVGTGNKYEQYF	TGCGCCAGCAGGGGGGTCGGGACAGGGAATAAGTACGAGCAGTACTTC
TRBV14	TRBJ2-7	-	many	CASSQEVWSYEQYF	TGTGCCAGCAGCCAGGAGGTGTGGTCCTACGAGCAGTACTTC
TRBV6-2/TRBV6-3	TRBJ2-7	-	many	CASSAVRYEQYF	TGTGCCAGCAGTGCTGTCAGATACGAGCAGTACTTC
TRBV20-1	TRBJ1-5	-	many	CSAERGTQPQHF	TGCAGTGCTGAAAGGGGTACTCAGCCCCAGCATTTT
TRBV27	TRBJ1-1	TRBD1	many	CASSFLSGTGNTEAFF	TGTGCCAGCAGTTTTCTGTCCGGGACAGGGAACACTGAAGCTTTCTTT
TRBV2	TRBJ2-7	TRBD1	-	CASSDGTGYEQYF	TGTGCCAGCAGCGACGGGACAGGGTACGAGCAGTACTTC
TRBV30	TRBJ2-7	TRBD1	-	CAWRLQGDYEQYF	TGTGCCTGGCGCCTACAGGGGGATTACGAGCAGTACTTC
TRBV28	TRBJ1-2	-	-	CASSVQGSSNYGYTF	TGTGCCAGCAGTGTACAGGGTTCCTCTAACTATGGCTACACCTTC
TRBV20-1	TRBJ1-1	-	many	CSARQAGTMNTEAFF	TGCAGTGCTAGACAGGCCGGGACAATGAACACTGAAGCTTTCTTT
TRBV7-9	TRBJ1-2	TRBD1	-	CASSYRDRGQEGYTF	TGTGCCAGCAGCTACCGGGACAGGGGGCAAGAGGGCTACACCTTC
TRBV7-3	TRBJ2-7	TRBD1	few	CASSLGAGGKREQYF	TGTGCCAGCAGCTTAGGGGCAGGGGGCAAAAGAGAGCAGTACTTC
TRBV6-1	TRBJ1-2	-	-	CASSEGFRVGGYTF	TGTGCCAGCAGTGAAGGTTTCAGGGTTGGTGGCTACACCTTC
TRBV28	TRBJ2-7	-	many	CASSSGRHEQYF	TGTGCCAGCAGTTCCGGCCGGCACGAGCAGTACTTC
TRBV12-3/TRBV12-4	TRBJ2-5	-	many	CASSLGSAQETQYF	TGTGCCAGCAGTTTAGGGTCCGCCCAAGAGACCCAGTACTTC
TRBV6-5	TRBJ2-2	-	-	CASSSPPRADTGELFF	TGTGCCAGCAGTTCTCCCCCCAGGGCGGACACCGGGGAGCTGTTTTTT
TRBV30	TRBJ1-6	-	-	CAWRGANSPLHF	TGTGCCTGGAGGGGGGCGAATTCACCCCTCCACTTT
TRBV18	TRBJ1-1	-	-	CASSPEVENTEAFF	TGTGCCAGCTCACCGGAGGTAGAGAACACTGAAGCTTTCTTT
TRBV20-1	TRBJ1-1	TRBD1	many	CSAGDRGNTEAFF	TGCAGTGCTGGGGACAGGGGGAACACTGAAGCTTTCTTT
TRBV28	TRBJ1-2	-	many	CASRPPWTANYGYTF	TGTGCCAGCAGGCCTCCTTGGACAGCTAACTATGGCTACACCTTC